Presented here are 25 T cell receptor beta chains from one specimen sequenced in a study of early T cells in non-severe SARS-CoV-2 infection. In TCRdb, the 5' RACE reads were re-called with MiXCR into one record per CDR3 protein. This table has around 82,000 distinct CDR3 sequences, about 15% appearing once. The sequenced material came from whole blood. These TCRs come from an adult who was a healthcare worker with PCR-confirmed SARS-CoV-2 infection or an uninfected control (not recorded which).

This clonotype was recorded at least ten times. This chain connects TRBV20-1 to TRBJ2-3; tentatively, D is TRBD2 (5 bases). The germline gives CDR1 DFQATT, CDR2 SNEGSKA (reference sequence). The CDR3 sequence is 13 residues long. Trimming removed 5 bases from V and 12 bases from J, with 21 bases in between. Here the CDR3 DNA reads TGCAGTGCTCTGGACTTAGTCCACCACTACCAGTATTTT. As protein: CSALDLVHHYQYF.

This clonotype appeared a few times. The CDR3 DNA reads TGTGCCAGCGGGGAACGGGCGAACACCGGGGAGCTGTTTTTT. Its protein is CASGERANTGELFF. The rearrangement joins TRBV6-1 to TRBJ2-2; D gene unclear. This CDR3 is 14 amino acids long. Looked up from germline, CDR1 is MNHNS and CDR2 is SASEGT. The ends were cut back, 8 bases at V and 0 bases at J, with 10 bases in the middle.

In its sample, this clonotype was seen a few times. The chain uses TRBV19 and TRBJ1-2, with D tentatively TRBD1 (5 bases). Germline CDR1 is LNHDA and CDR2 is SQIVND (reference sequence). V lost 4 bases and J lost 4, with 19 bases in between. This CDR3 is built from 16 residues. The CDR3 DNA reads TGTGCCAGTAGTACAAGGAAACAAGATAGGGGCTATGGCTACACCTTC. As protein: CASSTRKQDRGYGYTF.

V is TRBV11-2 and J is TRBJ2-1; TRBD2 agrees at 10 bases. The germline CDR1 and CDR2 sequences are SGHAT and FQNNGV. The V gene end was trimmed by 5 bases and the J gene end by 3 bases; junction bases not matched to a gene: 13. The CDR3 is made up of 18 amino acids. The CDR3 nucleotides read TGTGCCAGCAGCCCCCCCAGCGGGGGGGGAATCTTCTACAATGAGCAGTTCTTC. Encoded protein: CASSPPSGGGIFYNEQFF.

The genes are TRBV9 and TRBJ1-2, with TRBD1 identical over 7 bases. The CDR3 has 15 residues. CDR1 and CDR2 (germline): SGDLS, YYNGEE. Germline trimming cut 4 bases from V and 2 bases from J; bases unmatched to any gene: 8. The CDR3 reads CASSPHGQENYGYTF. The CDR3 DNA follows: TGTGCCAGCAGCCCCCACGGACAGGAAAACTATGGCTACACCTTC.

The genes are TRBV30 and TRBJ1-1, with D possibly matching TRBD1 (6 bases). CDR1 and CDR2 (germline): GTSNPN, SVGIG (reference sequence). This CDR3 spans 16 amino acids. Trimming removed 3 bases from V and 1 base from J, with 18 bases in between. The CDR3 protein is CAWSIPAKQGNTEAFF. The CDR3 region has the DNA TGTGCCTGGAGCATACCAGCGAAACAGGGGAACACTGAAGCTTTCTTT.

The chain employs TRBV7-2 and TRBJ1-5; 7 nucleotides align to TRBD1. The V gene end was trimmed by 2 bases and the J gene end by 7 bases; junction bases not matched to a gene: 11. CDR1 and CDR2 (germline): SGHTA, FQGNSA. The CDR3 loop spans 16 amino acids. CDR3 protein: CASSLKSGAGGQPQHF. Here the CDR3 DNA reads TGTGCCAGCAGCTTAAAGTCCGGGGCAGGGGGACAGCCCCAGCATTTT.

The DNA for the CDR3 is TGTGCCAGCTCACCGGCTAGGGAGACCCAGTACTTC. It translates to CASSPARETQYF. The rearrangement links TRBV18 to TRBJ2-5; no clear D. CDR1 and CDR2 from the germline V gene are KGHSH and LQKENI. This CDR3 is 12 amino acids long. V lost 3 bases and J lost 5, with 7 bases in between. Complete variable domain (other parts from reference TRBV18 and TRBJ2-5): NAGVMQNPRHLVRRRGQEARLRCSPMKGHSHVYWYRQLPEEGLKFMVYLQKENIIDESGMPKERFSAEFPKEGPSILRIQQVVRGDSAAYFCASSPARETQYFGPGTRLLVL.

This clonotype occurred a few times. The chain carries TRBV5-6 and TRBJ1-1; the match to TRBD1 covers 9 bases. Per germline, CDR1 SGHDT and CDR2 YYEEEE. V shed 4 bases and J 3 bases; nucleotides not matched to a gene: 16. The CDR3 runs 18 residues. The DNA for the CDR3 is TGTGCCAGCAGCCCAAGACAGGGGGGCATGGTAGAGGACACTGAAGCTTTCTTT. Protein product: CASSPRQGGMVEDTEAFF.

This clonotype was seen more than once but under ten times. The rearrangement joins TRBV14 to TRBJ1-1, with a weak D call TRBD1 (5 bases). CDR1 is SGHDN and CDR2 is FVKESK in the germline V gene. This CDR3 is 12 amino acids long. Trimming shortened V by 5 bases and J by 11 bases, and 15 bases separated the two germline ends. The CDR3 region is CASSDGTSRAFF. The CDR3 DNA follows: TGTGCCAGCAGCGATGGGACCTCCCGGGCTTTCTTT.

This clonotype was seen only a few times. The rearrangement joins TRBV5-1 to TRBJ2-5, with D unresolved. The CDR3 is 14 amino acids. V was cut by 0 bases and J by 1 base, with 7 bases left in between. Germline CDR1 reads SGHRS; CDR2 reads YFSETQ. CDR3 sequence: CASSLASIQETQYF. The CDR3 bases are TGCGCCAGCAGCTTGGCGTCAATCCAAGAGACCCAGTACTTC.

The chain combines TRBV9 with TRBJ1-1; D is ambiguous. The length of the CDR3 is 14 residues. Per germline, CDR1 SGDLS and CDR2 YYNGEE. V shed 6 bases and J shed 4 bases, with 16 bases lying between them. CDR3 residues: CASTLEGRVTEAFF. The CDR3 DNA reads TGTGCCAGCACCCTGGAGGGTCGTGTCACTGAAGCTTTCTTT.

This clonotype appeared a few times. This sequence joins TRBV12-3 or TRBV12-4 and TRBJ2-3; D call uncertain. This CDR3 region has 16 residues. V lost 1 base to trimming and J lost 2 bases, with 13 bases between them. As DNA, the CDR3 is TGTGCCAGCAGTTTAGGGTGGAGAAGTACCACAGATACGCAGTATTTT. It yields the protein CASSLGWRSTTDTQYF.

The chain employs TRBV10-2 and TRBJ2-7, with no clear D. This CDR3 contains 12 residues. Germline CDR1 WSHSY, CDR2 SAAADI. The CDR3 sequence is CASSELVRTVNV. DNA of the CDR3: TGCGCCAGCAGTGAGTTGGTTCGGACGGTAAACGTC.

The rearrangement joins TRBV27 to TRBJ2-1, with D unresolved. CDR3 length: 9 amino acids. Deletions cut 7 bases from V and 5 bases from J, with 0 bases between. Germline CDR1 MNHEY, CDR2 SMNVEV (reference sequence). This CDR3 reads CASNNEQFF. CDR3 coding DNA: TGTGCCAGCAACAATGAGCAGTTCTTC.

In its sample, this clonotype was seen a few times. V usage is TRBV3-1 and J usage is TRBJ2-2; D unclear. Looked up from germline, CDR1 is LGHDT and CDR2 is YNNKEL (reference sequence). Trimming shortened V by 4 bases and J by 5 bases, and 14 bases separated the two germline ends. The CDR3 sequence is 15 residues long. The CDR3 DNA is TGTGCCAGCAGCCTTCGACAAGCACGGACCGGGGAGCTGTTTTTT. Translating it yields CASSLRQARTGELFF.

This clonotype was counted only a few times. The gene calls are TRBV4-1 and TRBJ2-1, with TRBD2 matching over 8 bases. V trimming: 3 bases; J trimming: 0 bases; junction bases outside the gene matches: 4. Germline loops: CDR1 MGHRA, CDR2 YSYEKL. The CDR3 is 16 amino acids. CDR3 sequence: CASSQTGGSSYNEQFF. The CDR3 DNA follows: TGCGCCAGCAGCCAGACGGGGGGGAGCTCCTACAATGAGCAGTTCTTC.

This clonotype has ten or more counts. The chain employs TRBV7-3 and TRBJ2-3, with D unclear. V lost 2 bases and J 1 base, leaving 13 bases between the germline ends. The CDR3 is 16 residues long. CDR1 is SGHTA, CDR2 FQGTGA, per germline. CDR3 coding DNA: TGTGCCAGCAGCTTAGGCCTTTTGACTGGCACAGATACGCAGTATTTT. Its protein product is CASSLGLLTGTDTQYF. The full variable domain, its missing parts supplied by reference TRBV7-3 and TRBJ2-3, is GAGVSQTPSNKVTEKGKYVELRCDPISGHTALYWYRQSLGQGPEFLIYFQGTGAADDSGLPNDRFFAVRPEGSVSTLKIQRTERGDSAVYLCASSLGLLTGTDTQYFGPGTRLTVL.

The sample holds a few counts of this clonotype. The gene calls are TRBV6-1 and TRBJ1-2; D is unclear. CDR1 is MNHNS, CDR2 SASEGT, per germline. Trimming took 8 bases from V and 4 from J, leaving 5 bases between them. CDR3 length: 10 residues. The chain's CDR3 is CASVFYGYTF. The CDR3 DNA follows: TGTGCCAGCGTATTCTATGGCTACACCTTC.

A few counts support this clonotype. This chain links TRBV6-1 with TRBJ2-5; D unclear. CDR1 is MNHNS, CDR2 SASEGT, per germline. The germline V and J ends were trimmed by 7 bases and 9 bases, with 21 bases remaining between them. The length of the CDR3 is 14 residues. CDR3 sequence reads: CASKSHSDGDAQYF. The CDR3 DNA is TGTGCCAGCAAATCCCACTCGGATGGAGATGCCCAGTACTTC.

This clonotype has just a few counts. V is TRBV2 and J is TRBJ1-1; D is uncertain. Germline loops: CDR1 SNHLY, CDR2 FYNNEI. The V end was cut by 0 bases, the J end by 8 bases, with 7 bases between. The CDR3 runs 12 residues. The CDR3 coding sequence is TGTGCCAGCAGTGAAGCTCCCTGGGAAGCTTTCTTT. Translating gives CASSEAPWEAFF.

This clonotype was observed at least ten times. CDR3 in amino acids: CASSPGGTGSYEQYV. The CDR3 DNA is TGCGCCAGCAGCCCCGGTGGAACAGGGAGCTACGAGCAGTACGTC. This sequence joins TRBV5-1 and TRBJ2-7; TRBD1 is a possible D gene (6 bases). The V gene's germline CDR1 is SGHRS and CDR2 YFSETQ. Between the trimmed V and J ends, which lost 4 bases and 3 bases, there was a span of 17 bases. CDR3 size: 15 residues.

This clonotype was found many times. The CDR3 DNA is TGTGCCAGCAGATTTAGGACCGATGGCTACACCTTC. Protein sequence: CASRFRTDGYTF. This rearrangement joins TRBV12-3 or TRBV12-4 to TRBJ1-2; D not certain. V lost 6 bases, J lost 6 bases, and 11 bases lay in between. There are 12 residues in the CDR3.

The rearrangement joins TRBV10-3 to TRBJ2-1; 8 bases are shared with TRBD2. Germline assignment: CDR1 ENHRY and CDR2 SYGVKD. This CDR3 is built from 16 residues. With V trimmed by 3 bases and J by 0 bases, 4 bases remained unmatched. The CDR3 region is CAISEGLAGSYNEQFF. Here the CDR3 DNA reads TGTGCCATCAGTGAAGGGCTAGCGGGCTCCTACAATGAGCAGTTCTTC.

This clonotype showed up just a few times. This chain connects TRBV29-1 to TRBJ1-1; 9 bases line up with TRBD1. Germline trimming cut 5 bases from V and 4 bases from J; bases unmatched to any gene: 8. From germline, CDR1 is SQVTM and CDR2 ANQGSEA. This CDR3 has 14 amino acids. CDR3 DNA sequence: TGCAGCGTTTCCTTACAGGGGGCGGGCACTGAAGCTTTCTTT. This translates into CSVSLQGAGTEAFF.